A single sample is the source of the 12 T cell receptor beta chains below, sequenced in a study of T cell responses to AZD1222 COVID-19 vaccine. The table came from immunoSEQ multiplex PCR; TCRdb's copy has only in-frame clones and leaves some out. The table has roughly 150,000 clones, about 91% seen once. Material: peripheral blood, obtained 28 days after the second AZD1222 dose. The receptor set was obtained from an adult who received the AZD1222 COVID-19 vaccine.

The chain uses TRBV27 and TRBJ2-7; D unresolved. CDR3 size: 15 residues. Per germline, CDR1 MNHEY and CDR2 SMNVEV (reference sequence). Trimming shortened V by 3 bases and J by 0 bases, and 12 bases separated the two germline ends. CDR3 protein: CASSFGQVPSYEQYF. The CDR3 nucleotides read TGTGCCAGCAGTTTCGGTCAGGTCCCCTCCTACGAGCAGTACTTC.

This chain uses TRBV23-1 with TRBJ1-5, with a tentative D call TRBD1 (5 bases). TRBV23-1 is filed as an ORF, its function uncertain. The CDR3 runs 19 residues. The germline V and J ends were trimmed by 0 bases and 6 bases, with 24 bases remaining between them. CDR3 in amino acids: CASSQSDAGRGANSQPQHF. The CDR3 DNA reads TGCGCCAGCAGTCAATCGGACGCAGGCCGTGGGGCCAATAGTCAGCCCCAGCATTTT.

V and J are TRBV5-1 and TRBJ2-1; D call uncertain. V lost 4 bases, J lost 0 bases, and 5 bases lay in between. There are 13 residues in the CDR3. The germline V gene encodes CDR1 SGHRS and CDR2 YFSETQ. CDR3 loop: CASSPPSYNEQFF. The DNA for the CDR3 is TGCGCCAGCAGCCCACCCTCCTACAATGAGCAGTTCTTC.

This clone was seen a single time. This chain connects TRBV4-2 to TRBJ2-1, with 9 bases that match TRBD2. Trimming at V came to 0 bases and at J to 3 bases, leaving 3 bases not matched to a gene. CDR1 and CDR2 (germline): LGHNA, YNFKEQ. The length of the CDR3 is 16 residues. This CDR3 is CASSQDLAGDYNEQFF. The CDR3, as DNA: TGTGCCAGCAGCCAAGATTTAGCGGGGGACTACAATGAGCAGTTCTTC.

V is TRBV5-1 and J is TRBJ2-7, with TRBD1 matching 9 bases. The CDR3 has 14 amino acids. In germline, CDR1 is SGHRS, CDR2 YFSETQ. V lost 4 bases to trimming and J lost 0 bases; unmatched junction nucleotides: 2. The CDR3 coding sequence is TGCGCCAGCAGCCCGGACAGGGGCTCCTACGAGCAGTACTTC. It yields the protein CASSPDRGSYEQYF.

This sequence joins TRBV5-1 and TRBJ2-6; TRBD1 is a possible D gene (6 bases). From germline, CDR1 is SGHRS and CDR2 YFSETQ. V was trimmed by 0 bases and J by 4 bases, leaving 11 bases between them. The CDR3 covers 16 residues. CDR3 residues: CASSLEPGAGANVLTF. The CDR3 bases are TGCGCCAGCAGCTTGGAGCCAGGGGCCGGGGCCAACGTCCTGACTTTC. The full variable domain, rest sourced from reference TRBV5-1 and TRBJ2-6, is KAGVTQTPRYLIKTRGQQVTLSCSPISGHRSVSWYQQTPGQGLQFLFEYFSETQRNKGNFPGRFSGRQFSNSRSEMNVSTLELGDSALYLCASSLEPGAGANVLTFGAGSRLTVL.

V gene TRBV5-1 combines with J gene TRBJ2-3, with 7 bases matching TRBD2. The V segment lost 0 bases and the J segment 0 bases; nucleotides outside the gene matches: 4. The CDR3 totals 16 residues. Germline V gene lookup returns CDR1 SGHRS and CDR2 YFSETQ. CDR3 sequence: CASSLGPGGSTDTQYF. CDR3 in DNA: TGCGCCAGCAGCTTGGGTCCGGGGGGTAGCACAGATACGCAGTATTTT.

J is TRBJ2-1 and V is TRBV6-5, with D unclear. The CDR3 totals 12 residues. Trimming removed 10 bases from V and 2 bases from J, with 9 bases in between. The germline gives CDR1 MNHEY, CDR2 SVGAGI. The CDR3 sequence: CAIVDTYNEQFF. The CDR3 DNA reads TGTGCCATCGTCGACACCTACAATGAGCAGTTCTTC.

About this clone itself: Other DNA sequences in the same sample also yield this CDR3. The rearrangement joins TRBV4-1 to TRBJ1-2; perhaps TRBD1 as D (5 bases). Trimming took 4 bases from V and 1 from J, leaving 7 bases between them. Germline CDR1 and CDR2: MGHRA and YSYEKL. This CDR3 is 13 amino acids long. The CDR3 region has the DNA TGCGCCAGCAGCCCGGGACTTAACTATGGCTACACCTTC. Amino acid sequence: CASSPGLNYGYTF.

The chain is built from TRBV18 and TRBJ2-7; perhaps TRBD2 as D (6 bases). CDR1 KGHSH and CDR2 LQKENI come from the germline V gene. The CDR3 length is 15 residues. Trimming took off 2 bases at V and 4 bases at J, with 15 bases between the two ends. The CDR3 spells CASSPNAGLRYEQYF. The CDR3 nucleotides are TGTGCCAGCTCACCAAATGCGGGACTTAGATACGAGCAGTACTTC.

This rearrangement joins TRBV7-2 to TRBJ2-5; D is possibly TRBD2 (6 bases). Trimming shortened V by 5 bases and J by 5 bases, and 12 bases separated the two germline ends. Germline V gene sequence: CDR1 SGHTA, CDR2 FQGNSA. The CDR3 loop spans 13 amino acids. The CDR3 sequence is CASSAGTGETQYF. CDR3 nucleotides: TGTGCCAGCAGCGCCGGGACTGGGGAGACCCAGTACTTC.

This rearrangement joins TRBV3-1 (or the pseudogene TRBV3-2) to TRBJ2-6; unclear D gene. The V gene lost 1 base and the J gene lost 4 bases, with 11 bases spanning the gap. The germline gives CDR1 LGHDT, CDR2 YNNKEL (reference sequence). The CDR3 consists of 16 residues. The CDR3 nucleotides read TGTGCCAGCAGCCAAGGTGCAGCGAGAGGGGCCAACGTCCTGACTTTC. Amino acid sequence: CASSQGAARGANVLTF.